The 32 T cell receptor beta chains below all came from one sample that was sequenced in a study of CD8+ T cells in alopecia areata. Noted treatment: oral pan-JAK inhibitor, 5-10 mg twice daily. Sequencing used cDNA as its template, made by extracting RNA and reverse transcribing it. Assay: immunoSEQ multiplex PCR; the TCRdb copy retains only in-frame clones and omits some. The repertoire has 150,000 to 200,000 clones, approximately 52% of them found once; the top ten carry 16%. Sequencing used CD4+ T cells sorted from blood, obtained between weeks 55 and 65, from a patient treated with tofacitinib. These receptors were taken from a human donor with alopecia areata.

CDR3 loop: CASSKRRDSIRGEQFF. In DNA, the CDR3 is TGCGCCAGCAGCAAACGCCGGGACTCCATAAGAGGTGAGCAGTTCTTC. This chain links TRBV5-1 with TRBJ2-1, with a weak D call TRBD2 (6 bases). The CDR3 loop spans 16 amino acids. Germline values: CDR1 SGHRS, CDR2 YFSETQ. V was trimmed by 4 bases and J by 9 bases, leaving 23 bases between them.

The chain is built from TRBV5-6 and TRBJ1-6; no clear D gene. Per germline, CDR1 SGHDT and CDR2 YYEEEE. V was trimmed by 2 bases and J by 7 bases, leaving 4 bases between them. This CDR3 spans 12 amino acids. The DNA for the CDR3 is TGTGCCAGCAGCTTTGGGAATTCACCCCTCCACTTT. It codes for CASSFGNSPLHF.

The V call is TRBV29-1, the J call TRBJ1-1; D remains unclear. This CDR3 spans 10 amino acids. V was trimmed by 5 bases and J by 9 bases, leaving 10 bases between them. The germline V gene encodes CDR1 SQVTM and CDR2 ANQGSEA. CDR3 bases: TGCAGCGTTCAGGACGTAAAAGCTTTCTTT. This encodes CSVQDVKAFF.

CDR3 protein: CASSEGSRYNPSTDTQYF. CDR3 nucleotide sequence: TGTGCCAGCAGCGAAGGATCACGATACAACCCTAGCACAGATACGCAGTATTTT. The chain couples TRBV11-3 to TRBJ2-3; unclear D gene. Trimming took 5 bases from V and 0 from J, leaving 21 bases between them. The CDR3 spans 18 residues. CDR1 is SGHNT, CDR2 YENEEA, per germline.

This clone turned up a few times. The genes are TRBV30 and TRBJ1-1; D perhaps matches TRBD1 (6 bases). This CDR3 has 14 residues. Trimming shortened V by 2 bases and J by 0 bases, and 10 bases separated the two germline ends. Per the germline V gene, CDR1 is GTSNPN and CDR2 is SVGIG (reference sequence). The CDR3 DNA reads TGTGCCTGGAGTTCCGCAGGGGTGAACACTGAAGCTTTCTTT. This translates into CAWSSAGVNTEAFF.

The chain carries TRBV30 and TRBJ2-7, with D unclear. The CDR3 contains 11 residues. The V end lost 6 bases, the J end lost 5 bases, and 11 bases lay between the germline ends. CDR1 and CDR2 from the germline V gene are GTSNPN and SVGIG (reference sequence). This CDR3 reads CACFFLDEQYF. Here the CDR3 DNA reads TGTGCCTGTTTTTTTTTGGACGAGCAGTACTTC.

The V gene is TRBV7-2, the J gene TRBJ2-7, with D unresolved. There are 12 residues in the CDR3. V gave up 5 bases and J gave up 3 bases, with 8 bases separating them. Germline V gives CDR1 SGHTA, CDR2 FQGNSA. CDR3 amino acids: CASSPTFYEQYF. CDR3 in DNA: TGTGCCAGCAGCCCGACCTTCTACGAGCAGTACTTC.

The chain's CDR3 is CATSKNTGTDTQYF. The CDR3 nucleotides read TGTGCCACCAGCAAGAATACAGGCACAGATACGCAGTATTTT. The chain couples TRBV15 to TRBJ2-3; unclear D gene. Germline V lookup: CDR1 LNHNV, CDR2 YYDKDF (reference sequence). This CDR3 is built from 14 residues. With 4 bases removed from V and 1 base from J, the gap between germline ends came to 9 bases.

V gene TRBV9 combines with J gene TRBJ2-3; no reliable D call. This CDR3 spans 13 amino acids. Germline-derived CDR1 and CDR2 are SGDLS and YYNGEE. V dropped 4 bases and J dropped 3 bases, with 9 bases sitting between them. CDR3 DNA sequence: TGTGCCAGCAGCTCTGACCGGACAGATACGCAGTATTTT. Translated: CASSSDRTDTQYF.

In DNA, the CDR3 is TGCAGCGTCGCCCGGGACAGGGGTTCCTACGAGCAGTACTTC. Residues: CSVARDRGSYEQYF. V gene TRBV29-1 combines with J gene TRBJ2-7, with 10 nucleotides matching TRBD1. CDR3 length: 14 amino acids. Losses at the gene ends were 6 bases for V and 1 base for J; bases not matched to a gene: 6. CDR1 is SQVTM and CDR2 is ANQGSEA in the germline V gene.

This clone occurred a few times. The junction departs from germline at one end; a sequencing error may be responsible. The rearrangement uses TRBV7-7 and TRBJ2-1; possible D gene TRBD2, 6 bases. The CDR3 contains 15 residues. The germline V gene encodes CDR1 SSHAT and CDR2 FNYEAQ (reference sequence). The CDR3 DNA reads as TGTGCTAGCAGCCTTAGCGGAAACCCCTACAATGAGCAGTTCTTC. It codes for CASSLSGNPYNEQFF.

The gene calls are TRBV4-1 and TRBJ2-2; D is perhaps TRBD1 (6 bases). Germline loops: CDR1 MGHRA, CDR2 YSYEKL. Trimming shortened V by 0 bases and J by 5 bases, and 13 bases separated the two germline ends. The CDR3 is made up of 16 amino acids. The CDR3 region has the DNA TGCGCCAGCAGCCAAGACGAAGGGGGAAGGACCGGGGAGCTGTTTTTT. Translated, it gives CASSQDEGGRTGELFF.

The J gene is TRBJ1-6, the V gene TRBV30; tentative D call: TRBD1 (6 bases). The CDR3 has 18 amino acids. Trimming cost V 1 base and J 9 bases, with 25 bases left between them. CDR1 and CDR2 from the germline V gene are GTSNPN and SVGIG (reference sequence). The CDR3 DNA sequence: TGTGCCTGGAGTGAAATTCCGGGACACCTCAACCCGGGTTCACCCCTCCACTTT. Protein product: CAWSEIPGHLNPGSPLHF.

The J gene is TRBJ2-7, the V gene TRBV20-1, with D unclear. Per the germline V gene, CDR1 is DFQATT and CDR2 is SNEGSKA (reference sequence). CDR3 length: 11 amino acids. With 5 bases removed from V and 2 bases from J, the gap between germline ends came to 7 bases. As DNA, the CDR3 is TGCAGTGCTGGTCGGGCCTACGAGCAGTACTTC. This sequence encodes CSAGRAYEQYF.

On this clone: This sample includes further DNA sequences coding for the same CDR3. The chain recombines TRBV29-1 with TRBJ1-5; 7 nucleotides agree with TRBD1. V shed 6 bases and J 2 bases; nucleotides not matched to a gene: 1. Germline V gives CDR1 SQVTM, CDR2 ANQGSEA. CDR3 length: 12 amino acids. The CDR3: CSVGQGNQPQHF. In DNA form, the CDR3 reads TGCAGCGTAGGACAGGGCAATCAGCCCCAGCATTTT.

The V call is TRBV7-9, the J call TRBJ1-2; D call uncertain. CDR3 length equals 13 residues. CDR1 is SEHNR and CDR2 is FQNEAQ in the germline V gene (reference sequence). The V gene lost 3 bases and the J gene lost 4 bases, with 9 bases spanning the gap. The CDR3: CASSLGRPYGYTF. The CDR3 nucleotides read TGTGCCAGCAGCTTGGGCAGGCCCTATGGCTACACCTTC.

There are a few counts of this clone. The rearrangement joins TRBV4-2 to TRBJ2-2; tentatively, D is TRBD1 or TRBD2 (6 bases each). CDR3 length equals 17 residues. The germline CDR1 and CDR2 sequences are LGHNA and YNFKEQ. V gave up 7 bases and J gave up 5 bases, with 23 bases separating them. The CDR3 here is CASTGHTGGLLTGELFF. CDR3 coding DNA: TGTGCCAGCACAGGACACACTGGGGGGCTATTAACCGGGGAGCTGTTTTTT.

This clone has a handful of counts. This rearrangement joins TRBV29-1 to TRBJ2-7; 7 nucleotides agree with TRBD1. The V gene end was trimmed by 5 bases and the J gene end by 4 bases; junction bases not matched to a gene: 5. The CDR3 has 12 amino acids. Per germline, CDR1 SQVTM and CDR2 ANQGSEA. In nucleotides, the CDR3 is TGCAGCGTTCGATCCAGGGGGTACGAGCAGTACTTC. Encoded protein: CSVRSRGYEQYF.

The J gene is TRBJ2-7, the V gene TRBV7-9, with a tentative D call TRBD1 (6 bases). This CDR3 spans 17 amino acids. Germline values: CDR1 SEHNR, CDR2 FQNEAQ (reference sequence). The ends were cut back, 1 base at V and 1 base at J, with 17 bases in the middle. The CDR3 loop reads CASSLGTGTPLSYEQYF. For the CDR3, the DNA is TGTGCCAGCAGCTTAGGGACCGGGACACCTTTGTCCTACGAGCAGTACTTC.

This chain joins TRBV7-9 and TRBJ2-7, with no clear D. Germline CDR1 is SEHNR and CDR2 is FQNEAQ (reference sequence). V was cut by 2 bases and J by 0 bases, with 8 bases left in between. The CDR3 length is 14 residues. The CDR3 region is CASSLSTVSYEQYF. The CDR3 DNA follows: TGTGCCAGCAGCTTATCTACGGTCTCCTACGAGCAGTACTTC. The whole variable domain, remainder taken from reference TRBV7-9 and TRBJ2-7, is DTGVSQNPRHKITKRGQNVTFRCDPISEHNRLYWYRQTLGQGPEFLTYFQNEAQLEKSRLLSDRFSAERPKGSFSTLEIQRTEQGDSAMYLCASSLSTVSYEQYFGPGTRLTVT.

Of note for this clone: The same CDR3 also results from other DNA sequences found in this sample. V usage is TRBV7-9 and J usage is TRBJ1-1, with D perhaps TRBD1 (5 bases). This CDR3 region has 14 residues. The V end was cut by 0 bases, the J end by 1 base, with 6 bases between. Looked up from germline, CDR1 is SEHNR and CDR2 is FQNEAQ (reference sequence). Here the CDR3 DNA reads TGTGCCAGCAGCTTAGCGAGGGGGAACACTGAAGCTTTCTTT. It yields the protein CASSLARGNTEAFF. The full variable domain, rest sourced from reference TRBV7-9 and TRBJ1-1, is DTGVSQNPRHKITKRGQNVTFRCDPISEHNRLYWYRQTLGQGPEFLTYFQNEAQLEKSRLLSDRFSAERPKGSFSTLEIQRTEQGDSAMYLCASSLARGNTEAFFGQGTRLTVV.

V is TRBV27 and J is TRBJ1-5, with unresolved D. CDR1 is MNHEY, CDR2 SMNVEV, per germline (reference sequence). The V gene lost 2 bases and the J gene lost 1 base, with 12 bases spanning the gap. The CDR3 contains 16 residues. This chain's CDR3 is CASSLQPQGSNQPQHF. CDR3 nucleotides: TGTGCCAGCAGTTTACAGCCCCAAGGGAGCAATCAGCCCCAGCATTTT.

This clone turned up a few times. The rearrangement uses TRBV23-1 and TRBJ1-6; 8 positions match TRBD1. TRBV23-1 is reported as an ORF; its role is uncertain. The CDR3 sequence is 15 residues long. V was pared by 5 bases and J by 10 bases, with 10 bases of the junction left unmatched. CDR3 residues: CASSLTGGLRSPLHF. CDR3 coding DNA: TGCGCCAGCAGTTTAACAGGGGGGCTCAGGTCACCCCTCCACTTT.

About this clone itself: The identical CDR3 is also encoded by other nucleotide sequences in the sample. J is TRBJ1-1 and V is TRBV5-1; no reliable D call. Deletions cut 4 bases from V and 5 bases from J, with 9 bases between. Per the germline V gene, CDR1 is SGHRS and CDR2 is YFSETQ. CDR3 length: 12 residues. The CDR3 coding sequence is TGCGCCAGCAGCGGAGGGATGACTGAAGCTTTCTTT. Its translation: CASSGGMTEAFF.

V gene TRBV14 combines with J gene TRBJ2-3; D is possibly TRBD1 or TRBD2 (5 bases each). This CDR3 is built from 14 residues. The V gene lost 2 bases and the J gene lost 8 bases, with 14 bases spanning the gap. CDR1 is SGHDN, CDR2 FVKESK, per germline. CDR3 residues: CASSQYQGRGTQYF. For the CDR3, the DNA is TGTGCCAGCAGCCAATATCAGGGTCGGGGTACGCAGTATTTT.

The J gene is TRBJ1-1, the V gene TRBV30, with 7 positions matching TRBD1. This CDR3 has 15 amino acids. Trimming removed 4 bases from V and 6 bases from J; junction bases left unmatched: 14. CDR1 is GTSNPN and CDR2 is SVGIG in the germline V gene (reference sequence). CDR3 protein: CAWTKSTGALAEAFF. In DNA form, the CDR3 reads TGTGCCTGGACCAAGTCTACAGGGGCCTTGGCTGAAGCTTTCTTT.

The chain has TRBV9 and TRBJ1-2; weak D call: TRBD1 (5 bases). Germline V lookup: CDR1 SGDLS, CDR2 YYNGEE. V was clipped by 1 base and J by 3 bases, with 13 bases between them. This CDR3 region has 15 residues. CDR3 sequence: CASSVNNLGDYGYTF. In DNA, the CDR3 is TGTGCCAGCAGCGTAAACAACCTGGGGGACTATGGCTACACCTTC.

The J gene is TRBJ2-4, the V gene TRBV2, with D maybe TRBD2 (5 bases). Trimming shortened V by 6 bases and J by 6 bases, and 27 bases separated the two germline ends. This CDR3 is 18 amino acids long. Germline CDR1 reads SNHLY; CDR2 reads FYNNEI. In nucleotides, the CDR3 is TGTGCCAGCAGCAAGGATCTTCTCTCTCGATCTAGCCGAAACATTCAGTACTTC. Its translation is CASSKDLLSRSSRNIQYF.

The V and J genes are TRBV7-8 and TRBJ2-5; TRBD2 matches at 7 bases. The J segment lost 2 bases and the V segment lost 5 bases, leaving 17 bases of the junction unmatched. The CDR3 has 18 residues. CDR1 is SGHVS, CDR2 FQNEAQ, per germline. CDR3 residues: CASSHSWHRAGPQETQYF. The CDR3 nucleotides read TGTGCCAGCAGCCATAGTTGGCACCGAGCGGGGCCTCAAGAGACCCAGTACTTC.

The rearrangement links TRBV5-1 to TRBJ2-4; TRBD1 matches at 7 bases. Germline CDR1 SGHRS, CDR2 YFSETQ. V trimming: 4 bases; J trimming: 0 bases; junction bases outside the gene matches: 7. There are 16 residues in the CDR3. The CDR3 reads CASSAGDRVAKNIQYF. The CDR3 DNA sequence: TGCGCCAGCAGCGCCGGGGACAGAGTAGCCAAAAACATTCAGTACTTC.

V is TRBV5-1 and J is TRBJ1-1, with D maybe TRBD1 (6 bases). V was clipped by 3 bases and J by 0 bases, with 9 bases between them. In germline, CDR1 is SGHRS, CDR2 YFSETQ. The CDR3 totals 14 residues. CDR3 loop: CASSSGQMNTEAFF. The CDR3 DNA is TGCGCCAGCAGCTCCGGACAGATGAACACTGAAGCTTTCTTT.

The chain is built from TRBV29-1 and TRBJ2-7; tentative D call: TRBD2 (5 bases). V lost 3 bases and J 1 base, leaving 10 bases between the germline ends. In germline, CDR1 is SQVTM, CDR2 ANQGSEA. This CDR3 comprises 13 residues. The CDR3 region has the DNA TGCAGCGTTGATCGGGAAGGGTCCTACGAGCAGTACTTC. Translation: CSVDREGSYEQYF.